This TCR beta chain was documented in a study of shared clonotypes between healthy human individuals. Background on the study: Per-donor plates numbered three CD4 naive, three CD4 memory, two CD8 naive and one CD8 memory.

Researchers divided each subset's genomic DNA evenly across several immunoSEQ plates. The authors loaded around 190 ng DNA, 30,000 to 35,000 T cell genomes, into sorted-subset replicate PCRs. TCRdb's copy holds only in-frame clones and misses some; the assay was immunoSEQ multiplex PCR. Of about 750,000 clones in the sample, more than 85% were seen once. Broader study findings: Although depth was large, rarefaction showed that sequencing of the sorted subsets was incomplete.

Selected positively for CCR7 and CD45RO-negative, naive CD8 cells excluded terminally differentiated effector memory CD45RA+ cells. The CDR3 runs 16 residues. The germline gives CDR1 GTSNPN, CDR2 SVGIG (reference sequence). The V and J ends lost 0 bases and 5 bases respectively, with 17 bases between them. This clone showed up just once. What it binds is unknown. The chain links TRBV30 to TRBJ2-1; tentatively, D is TRBD1 or TRBD2 (5 bases each). This sequence originates from a man under 40 in good health. The sample taken for sequencing was naive CD8+ T cells sorted from blood. The CDR3 DNA reads as TGTGCCTGGAGTGTGGGGGAAGAACTAAATCACAATGAGCAGTTCTTC. This sequence encodes CAWSVGEELNHNEQFF.